A selection of T cell receptor beta chains follows, all from one sample in a study of vaccination and CD4 T cells after COVID-19. Each CDR3 protein gets one entry after TCRdb re-called the PCR reads with MiXCR. This table has under 11,000 distinct CDR3 sequences, 69% appearing once. These receptors lack a known antigen. Sequenced input: CD4+ T cells from blood, cultured in vitro. Receptor source: a human donor who had recovered from COVID-19. Both conserved end residues are part of each CDR3. A D gene is named only where the DNA matches it firmly. Clone size is given for some rows only: seen once, a few or many times, or a class if the clone is expanded.

abundance | j_gene | v_gene | d_gene | CDR3nt | CDR3aa
NA | TRBJ1-5 | TRBV7-9 | NA | TGTGCCAGCAGCTCAACACCGAGAAATCAGCCCCAGCATTTT | CASSSTPRNQPQHF
NA | TRBJ2-5 | TRBV7-9 | NA | TGTGCCAGCAGTTCCACAGTAGGGTGGGAGACCCAGTACTTC | CASSSTVGWETQYF
NA | TRBJ1-2 | TRBV2 | TRBD1 | TGTGCTAGCCAGCCCCAGACAGGGGTCTATGGCTACACCTTC | CASQPQTGVYGYTF
NA | TRBJ2-1 | TRBV7-2 | TRBD1 | TGTGCCAGCAGCTTGTCCGGGACAGGGGTTTTGAATGAGCAGTTCTTC | CASSLSGTGVLNEQFF
NA | TRBJ2-3 | TRBV6-5 | NA | TGTGCCAGCAGTTACTCCCGCGCAGATACGCAGTATTTT | CASSYSRADTQYF
NA | TRBJ2-3 | TRBV11-3 | TRBD2 | TGTGCCAGCAGCTTAGAGTCTAGCGGGATCCCGGATACGCAGTATTTT | CASSLESSGIPDTQYF
NA | TRBJ2-3 | TRBV20-1 | TRBD2 | TGCAGTGCTAGAGATCTCGCGGGAGGGCACACAGATACGCAGTATTTT | CSARDLAGGHTDTQYF
NA | TRBJ2-5 | TRBV24-1 | NA | TGTGCCACCAGTGATTTAAAGGGGGGGCGGGAGACCCAGTACTTC | CATSDLKGGRETQYF
NA | TRBJ1-2 | TRBV2 | NA | TGTGCCAGCAGTGAAGAAGGGGGGGCAGGCATTGGCTACACCTTC | CASSEEGGAGIGYTF
NA | TRBJ2-5 | TRBV20-1 | TRBD2 | TGCAGTGCTACTGGGACTAGCGCCCAAGAGACCCAGTACTTC | CSATGTSAQETQYF
few | TRBJ2-1 | TRBV2 | NA | TGTGCCAGCAGTGAGGGGGAAGGTCAGTTCTTC | CASSEGEGQFF
NA | TRBJ1-5 | TRBV19 | NA | TGTGCCAGTAGTGTAGGTACCACAGGGTCTTCTCAGCCCCAGCATTTT | CASSVGTTGSSQPQHF
few | TRBJ1-2 | TRBV12-3/TRBV12-4 | TRBD1 | TGTGCCAGCAGTTTACCGGGACAGGGCTATGGCTACACCTTC | CASSLPGQGYGYTF
once | TRBJ2-7 | TRBV28 | NA | TGTGCCAGCAGTAGCCCCACCGTGGGAGGAACCTACGAGCAGTACTTC | CASSSPTVGGTYEQYF
once | TRBJ1-1 | TRBV7-2 | TRBD1 | TGTGCCAGCAGCATATTTTTGGGACAGGAAGCTTTCTTT | CASSIFLGQEAFF
NA | TRBJ2-5 | TRBV28 | NA | TGTGCCAGCAGTTTATACGGTCAAGAGACCCAGTACTTC | CASSLYGQETQYF
once | TRBJ2-2 | TRBV5-6 | NA | TGTGCCAGCAGCCAACTAGGGACCGGGGAGCTGTTTTTT | CASSQLGTGELFF
NA | TRBJ1-1 | TRBV6-4 | TRBD1 | TGTGCCAGCAGTGAGACAGGGGGCGCTTCTGAAGCTTTCTTT | CASSETGGASEAFF
NA | TRBJ2-1 | TRBV7-3 | NA | TGTGCCAGCAGCTCTGGACAGTCACCCAATGAGCAGTTCTTC | CASSSGQSPNEQFF
NA | TRBJ2-2 | TRBV7-2 | TRBD2 | TGTGCCAGCAGCTCGACTAGCGGGAGGGCTGACACCGGGGAGCTGTTTTTT | CASSSTSGRADTGELFF
NA | TRBJ2-5 | TRBV27 | NA | TGTGCCAGCAGGACCTTAGGGGCCGTCGGGACCCAGTACTTC | CASRTLGAVGTQYF
NA | TRBJ1-2 | TRBV6-5 | NA | TGTGCCAGCAGTTCCCTCCGGACAAAAAGCAGGCAGGGCTACACCTTC | CASSSLRTKSRQGYTF